A selection of T cell receptor beta chains follows, all from one sample in a study of spatial heterogeneity in lung cancer. MiXCR, run by TCRdb on the 5' RACE reads, gives a single entry per CDR3 protein. Of some 38,000 distinct CDR3 sequences listed, around 7.5% are singletons. Sequenced material: PBMCs, taken at surgery. The receptors were gathered from a male donor with early-stage non-small cell lung cancer. The CDR3 runs from the conserved cysteine through the conserved F or W. D genes are given only for firm matches. Clone size is not always given. Where it is, it says once, few, many or a class for expanded clones.

V: TRBV5-1
J: TRBJ2-7
size: .
D: TRBD2
CDR3: CASSPSSGGARYEQYF
DNA: TGCGCCAGCAGCCCTTCTAGCGGGGGGGCCCGCTACGAGCAGTACTTC

V: TRBV7-2
J: TRBJ2-3
size: many
D: TRBD2
CDR3: CASSSWRGGPDTQYF
DNA: TGTGCCAGCAGCTCTTGGCGGGGGGGCCCAGATACGCAGTATTTT

V: TRBV20-1
J: TRBJ2-1
size: .
D: .
CDR3: CSARDSGGYNEQFF
DNA: TGCAGTGCTAGAGACAGTGGGGGGTACAATGAGCAGTTCTTC

V: TRBV25-1
J: TRBJ2-1
size: few
D: TRBD2
CDR3: CASSELRLAGGLYNEQFF
DNA: TGTGCCAGCAGTGAATTGAGACTAGCGGGAGGGTTGTACAATGAGCAGTTCTTC

V: TRBV10-1
J: TRBJ2-2
size: few
D: TRBD2
CDR3: CASSESSGTSNTGELFF
DNA: TGCGCCAGCAGTGAATCTAGCGGGACCTCGAACACCGGGGAGCTGTTTTTT

V: TRBV12-3/TRBV12-4
J: TRBJ2-5
size: medium-sized
D: TRBD1
CDR3: CASSTGTGEETQYF
DNA: TGTGCCAGCAGCACCGGGACAGGTGAAGAGACCCAGTACTTC

V: TRBV7-9
J: TRBJ1-2
size: .
D: TRBD1
CDR3: CASSPGQLYGYTF
DNA: TGTGCCAGCAGCCCGGGACAGCTCTATGGCTACACCTTC

V: TRBV5-1
J: TRBJ2-7
size: many
D: .
CDR3: CASSPGGSSYEQYF
DNA: TGCGCCAGCAGCCCGGGCGGGTCCTCCTACGAGCAGTACTTC

V: TRBV29-1
J: TRBJ2-1
size: many
D: .
CDR3: CSGPGTAYNEQFF
DNA: TGCAGCGGACCCGGGACGGCCTACAATGAGCAGTTCTTC

V: TRBV12-3/TRBV12-4
J: TRBJ2-5
size: few
D: .
CDR3: CASSWRVQETQYF
DNA: TGTGCCAGCAGTTGGAGGGTCCAAGAGACCCAGTACTTC

V: TRBV10-2
J: TRBJ1-1
size: many
D: .
CDR3: CASSDADTEAFF
DNA: TGCGCCAGCAGTGATGCAGACACTGAAGCTTTCTTT

V: TRBV7-2
J: TRBJ2-5
size: many
D: .
CDR3: CASSPFNVGGGPQETQYF
DNA: TGTGCCAGCAGCCCCTTCAACGTCGGGGGTGGTCCCCAAGAGACCCAGTACTTC

V: TRBV7-9
J: TRBJ2-2
size: few
D: .
CDR3: CASSFTSTGELFF
DNA: TGTGCCAGCAGCTTTACTAGCACCGGGGAGCTGTTTTTT

V: TRBV10-3
J: TRBJ1-1
size: few
D: .
CDR3: CAISVLGAIRSHTEAFF
DNA: TGTGCCATCAGTGTTCTGGGGGCGATTCGGAGTCACACTGAAGCTTTCTTT

V: TRBV6-2/TRBV6-3
J: TRBJ1-5
size: many
D: .
CDR3: CASSLQRINNQPQHF
DNA: TGTGCCAGCAGCCTCCAGAGGATTAACAATCAGCCCCAGCATTTT

V: TRBV6-2/TRBV6-3
J: TRBJ1-6
size: many
D: TRBD1
CDR3: CASSYYDRVRNSPLHF
DNA: TGTGCCAGCAGTTACTACGACAGGGTTCGCAATTCACCCCTCCACTTT

V: TRBV6-1
J: TRBJ2-1
size: many
D: .
CDR3: CASSELAGGRNEQFF
DNA: TGTGCCAGCAGTGAACTGGCAGGGGGGCGCAATGAGCAGTTCTTC

V: TRBV5-1
J: TRBJ2-3
size: many
D: .
CDR3: CASSSNTDTQYF
DNA: TGCGCCAGCAGCTCTAACACAGATACGCAGTATTTT

V: TRBV29-1
J: TRBJ1-4
size: many
D: .
CDR3: CSVEDRRAGNEKLFF
DNA: TGCAGCGTTGAAGATCGCAGGGCGGGTAATGAAAAACTGTTTTTT

V: TRBV20-1
J: TRBJ1-2
size: few
D: .
CDR3: CSYGGSLNYGYTF
DNA: TGCTCCTATGGCGGGTCCCTTAACTATGGCTACACCTTC

V: TRBV4-3
J: TRBJ2-5
size: many
D: TRBD2
CDR3: CASSQGSRRGLAQETQYF
DNA: TGCGCCAGCAGCCAAGGGTCCCGACGGGGACTAGCTCAAGAGACCCAGTACTTC

V: TRBV7-3
J: TRBJ1-1
size: many
D: .
CDR3: CASSLTTDTEAFF
DNA: TGTGCCAGCAGCTTAACGACAGACACTGAAGCTTTCTTT

V: TRBV20-1
J: TRBJ1-2
size: .
D: .
CDR3: CSAFPTGNYGYTF
DNA: TGCAGTGCTTTTCCCACAGGGAACTATGGCTACACCTTC

V: TRBV4-3
J: TRBJ2-2
size: few
D: TRBD2
CDR3: CASSWTGTSGNTGELFF
DNA: TGCGCCAGCAGCTGGACCGGGACTAGCGGGAACACCGGGGAGCTGTTTTTT

V: TRBV4-3
J: TRBJ2-2
size: few
D: .
CDR3: CASSQDRGFSGELFF
DNA: TGCGCCAGCAGCCAAGATCGGGGCTTCAGCGGGGAGCTGTTTTTT

V: TRBV27
J: TRBJ1-6
size: many
D: .
CDR3: CASSFSGAANSPLHF
DNA: TGTGCCAGCAGTTTTAGCGGGGCGGCTAATTCACCCCTCCACTTT

V: TRBV29-1
J: TRBJ2-1
size: many
D: TRBD2
CDR3: CSVVAGGPYREQFF
DNA: TGCAGCGTTGTGGCGGGGGGGCCTTACCGGGAGCAGTTCTTC

V: TRBV6-5
J: TRBJ1-4
size: many
D: .
CDR3: CASSTTGTGKLFF
DNA: TGTGCCAGCAGTACTACAGGGACCGGGAAACTGTTTTTT

V: TRBV20-1
J: TRBJ1-2
size: many
D: .
CDR3: CSARDGANYGYTF
DNA: TGCAGTGCGCGGGACGGAGCTAACTATGGCTACACCTTC

V: TRBV14
J: TRBJ1-4
size: many
D: TRBD1
CDR3: CASSPPTGAARINEKLFF
DNA: TGTGCCAGCAGCCCTCCGACAGGGGCCGCAAGGATAAATGAAAAACTGTTTTTT

V: TRBV5-6
J: TRBJ1-1
size: .
D: .
CDR3: CASSWAGGQRAEAFF
DNA: TGTGCCAGCAGCTGGGCGGGGGGCCAACGCGCTGAAGCTTTCTTT

V: TRBV7-2
J: TRBJ1-4
size: .
D: .
CDR3: CASSTSPEEKLFF
DNA: TGTGCCAGCAGTACCAGTCCCGAAGAAAAACTGTTTTTT

V: TRBV24-1
J: TRBJ1-5
size: many
D: TRBD1
CDR3: CAAPGTDYSNQPQHF
DNA: TGTGCCGCCCCGGGGACAGACTATAGCAATCAGCCCCAGCATTTT